The 32 T cell receptor beta chains below come from one sample, sequenced in a study of blood T cell repertoires in COVID-19. Clones were sequenced by immunoSEQ multiplex PCR, and TCRdb holds only the in-frame ones, with some missing. The data hold approximately 210,000 clones, with around 87% observed a single time. Sequencing used PBMCs or T cells enriched from blood (not recorded which). The receptors were sampled from a man aged 25-45 years in a cohort exposed to, infected with or recovered from COVID-19 (not recorded which).

In the case of this clone: A junction end diverges from the germline sequence, so it may reflect a read error. This chain connects TRBV5-6 to TRBJ1-1, with TRBD1 matching over 7 bases. Germline V gene data show CDR1 as SGHDT and CDR2 as YYEEEE. The CDR3 has 13 residues. The CDR3 sequence is CASIREGGVEAFF. In DNA, the CDR3 is TGTGCCAGCATCAGGGAAGGGGGCGTTGAAGCCTTCTTT. The full variable domain, completed using reference TRBV5-6 and TRBJ1-1, is DAGVTQSPTHLIKTRGQQVTLRCSPKSGHDTVSWYQQALGQGPQFIFQYYEEEERQRGNFPDRFSGHQFPNYSSELNVNALLLGDSALYLCASIREGGVEAFFGQGTRLTVV.

The chain employs TRBV18 and TRBJ1-6; D is undetermined. CDR1 is KGHSH, CDR2 LQKENI, per germline. The CDR3 consists of 14 residues. V shed 6 bases and J shed 6 bases, with 12 bases lying between them. The CDR3 sequence: CASSSLEANSPLHF. The DNA for the CDR3 is TGTGCCAGCTCCTCCTTAGAGGCTAATTCACCCCTCCACTTT.

This chain connects TRBV7-2 to TRBJ2-7, with TRBD2 identical over 7 bases. V dropped 5 bases and J dropped 0; count of bases not matched to a gene: 4. The CDR3 spans 14 residues. CDR1 is SGHTA and CDR2 is FQGNSA in the germline V gene. The CDR3 DNA reads as TGTGCCAGCAGCCCTAGCGGTAGCTCCTACGAGCAGTACTTC. Translating gives CASSPSGSSYEQYF. Full variable domain (missing parts from reference TRBV7-2 and TRBJ2-7): GAGVSQSPSNKVTEKGKDVELRCDPISGHTALYWYRQSLGQGLEFLIYFQGNSAPDKSGLPSDRFSAERTGGSVSTLTIQRTQQEDSAVYLCASSPSGSSYEQYFGPGTRLTVT.

The gene calls are TRBV7-9 and TRBJ2-6; TRBD1 is a possible D gene (6 bases). V lost 4 bases to trimming and J lost 1 base, with 11 bases between them. The CDR3 is 16 amino acids. Germline V gene sequence: CDR1 SEHNR, CDR2 FQNEAQ (reference sequence). This chain's CDR3 is CASSYRTASGANVLTF. DNA of the CDR3: TGTGCCAGCAGCTACCGGACAGCTTCTGGGGCCAACGTCCTGACTTTC. Based on the CDR3 plus reference TRBV7-9 and TRBJ2-6, the full variable domain is DTGVSQNPRHKITKRGQNVTFRCDPISEHNRLYWYRQTLGQGPEFLTYFQNEAQLEKSRLLSDRFSAERPKGSFSTLEIQRTEQGDSAMYLCASSYRTASGANVLTFGAGSRLTVL.

This clone was counted once. The J gene is TRBJ2-3, the V gene TRBV5-1; D possibly corresponds to TRBD2 (6 bases). V was trimmed by 4 bases and J by 2 bases, leaving 11 bases between them. This CDR3 is built from 14 residues. Germline lookup yields CDR1 SGHRS and CDR2 YFSETQ. CDR3 region: CASSRAGTTDTQYF. DNA for the CDR3: TGCGCCAGCAGCCGGGCGGGAACCACAGATACGCAGTATTTT.

The rearrangement links TRBV9 to TRBJ2-1, with 13 positions matching TRBD2. The CDR3 contains 17 residues. Trimming removed 4 bases from V and 5 bases from J; junction bases left unmatched: 9. Germline CDR1 SGDLS, CDR2 YYNGEE. The CDR3 DNA reads as TGTGCCAGCAGCAGACGACTAGCGGGAGGCCTCGACAATGAGCAGTTCTTC. Translating gives CASSRRLAGGLDNEQFF.

This clone was seen only a few times. The chain joins TRBV7-9 to TRBJ2-1; D is uncertain. The germline gives CDR1 SEHNR, CDR2 FQNEAQ (reference sequence). V gave up 1 base and J gave up 7 bases, with 11 bases separating them. The CDR3 runs 14 residues. The CDR3 DNA reads TGTGCCAGCAGCTTAGAATCGTTACGGAATGAGCAGTTCTTC. Protein sequence: CASSLESLRNEQFF.

The gene calls are TRBV4-3 and TRBJ2-5; 8 bases are shared with TRBD1. Looked up from germline, CDR1 is LGHNA and CDR2 is YSLEER. The CDR3 contains 17 residues. After removal of 0 bases from V and 5 bases from J, the junction contained 11 bases not matched to a gene. CDR3 coding DNA: TGCGCCAGCAGCCAAGATTTATTGCAGGGGGCAGGGGAGACCCAGTACTTC. This translates into CASSQDLLQGAGETQYF.

V gene TRBV5-1 combines with J gene TRBJ1-6; no clear D gene. The ends were cut back, 2 bases at V and 7 bases at J, with 13 bases in the middle. The CDR3 is made up of 15 amino acids. Germline V lookup: CDR1 SGHRS, CDR2 YFSETQ. The CDR3 is CASSFGGQENSPLHF. The CDR3, as DNA: TGCGCCAGCAGCTTCGGTGGTCAGGAAAATTCACCCCTCCACTTT.

CDR3 DNA: TGCAGCGTTGAAGGAAGTGACCCGGGGGCCTACAATGAGCAGTTCTTC. Its translation: CSVEGSDPGAYNEQFF. The V and J genes are TRBV29-1 and TRBJ2-1; D is possibly TRBD2 (6 bases). The CDR3 contains 16 residues. Germline assignment: CDR1 SQVTM and CDR2 ANQGSEA. Trimming pared 1 base from V and 2 bases from J, leaving 15 bases between.

V usage is TRBV7-2 and J usage is TRBJ2-7, with 8 nucleotides matching TRBD2. Germline V gives CDR1 SGHTA, CDR2 FQGNSA. The CDR3 spans 18 residues. V trimming: 1 base; J trimming: 0 bases; junction bases outside the gene matches: 11. CDR3 loop: CASSLGVRASGYSYEQYF. CDR3 nucleotides: TGTGCCAGCAGCTTAGGTGTGAGGGCTAGCGGGTACTCCTACGAGCAGTACTTC. The variable domain in full, with the rest retrieved from reference TRBV7-2 and TRBJ2-7, is GAGVSQSPSNKVTEKGKDVELRCDPISGHTALYWYRQSLGQGLEFLIYFQGNSAPDKSGLPSDRFSAERTGGSVSTLTIQRTQQEDSAVYLCASSLGVRASGYSYEQYFGPGTRLTVT.

This sequence joins TRBV4-1 and TRBJ1-5, with D possibly being TRBD1 (5 bases). Germline assignment: CDR1 MGHRA and CDR2 YSYEKL. Trimming cost V 4 bases and J 7 bases, with 11 bases left between them. The CDR3 has 13 amino acids. The CDR3: CASSLQGGQPQHF. CDR3 coding DNA: TGCGCCAGCAGCCTCCAGGGTGGCCAGCCCCAGCATTTT.

This clone was detected only once. The chain uses TRBV14 and TRBJ1-2; 7 bases are shared with TRBD1. CDR1 is SGHDN and CDR2 is FVKESK in the germline V gene. This CDR3 contains 15 residues. V gave up 3 bases and J gave up 1 base; unmatched junction bases: 5. The CDR3 region is CASSHGTALNYGYTF. CDR3 nucleotide sequence: TGTGCCAGCAGCCACGGGACAGCCCTTAACTATGGCTACACCTTC.

The chain couples TRBV6-5 to TRBJ1-1; 8 bases line up with TRBD1. CDR1 and CDR2 from the germline V gene are MNHEY and SVGAGI. Unmatched junction bases numbered 8, after V lost 6 bases and J lost 5 bases. This CDR3 has 14 amino acids. CDR3 residues: CASSRTGIGTEAFF. The CDR3 DNA reads as TGTGCCAGCAGCAGGACAGGGATTGGGACTGAAGCTTTCTTT.

This chain connects TRBV11-2 to TRBJ2-3; 11 bases align to TRBD1. With 5 bases clipped from V and 0 bases from J, the junction kept 7 bases outside the gene matches. Germline assignment: CDR1 SGHAT and CDR2 FQNNGV. This CDR3 contains 17 residues. CDR3 protein: CASSKWTGGPSTDTQYF. For the CDR3, the DNA is TGTGCCAGCAGCAAATGGACAGGGGGCCCCAGCACAGATACGCAGTATTTT.

The rearrangement uses TRBV10-3 and TRBJ2-5; weak D call: TRBD2 (5 bases). This CDR3 is 13 amino acids long. Trimming took off 4 bases at V and 1 base at J, with 7 bases between the two ends. Germline V gene lookup returns CDR1 ENHRY and CDR2 SYGVKD. This chain's CDR3 is CAISGSGQETQYF. Written as DNA, the CDR3 is TGTGCCATCAGTGGGAGCGGCCAAGAGACCCAGTACTTC.

This rearrangement joins TRBV28 to TRBJ2-1; TRBD2 matches at 7 bases. J gave up 8 bases and V 6 bases, and 7 bases lay outside the gene matches. Germline CDR1 reads MDHEN; CDR2 reads SYDVKM. The CDR3 sequence is 13 residues long. For the CDR3, the DNA is TGTGCCAGCAGGGGTACTAGCGCCCATGAGCAGTTCTTC. Protein product: CASRGTSAHEQFF.

This chain links TRBV28 with TRBJ1-5, with D uncertain. Trimming removed 10 bases at V and 1 base at J, with 11 bases between. CDR1 MDHEN and CDR2 SYDVKM come from the germline V gene. This CDR3 spans 13 amino acids. The CDR3 bases are TGTGCCACCCTTGAGGGAAGCAATCAGCCCCAGCATTTT. Protein product: CATLEGSNQPQHF. Based on the CDR3 plus reference TRBV28 and TRBJ1-5, the full variable domain is DVKVTQSSRYLVKRTGEKVFLECVQDMDHENMFWYRQDPGLGLRLIYFSYDVKMKEKGDIPEGYSVSREKKERFSLILESASTNQTSMYLCATLEGSNQPQHFGDGTRLSIL.

In nucleotides, the CDR3 is TGCGCCAGCAGCTCCCCGGACAGGGTGGGGGAGCAGTACTTC. This encodes CASSSPDRVGEQYF. This chain uses TRBV5-1 with TRBJ2-7; 8 bases align to TRBD1. The CDR3 totals 14 residues. In germline, CDR1 is SGHRS, CDR2 YFSETQ. J lost 7 bases, V lost 3 bases, and 9 bases had no gene match.

The chain uses TRBV19 and TRBJ1-2; D unclear. Trimming pared 7 bases from V and 3 bases from J, leaving 12 bases between. From germline, CDR1 is LNHDA and CDR2 SQIVND (reference sequence). This CDR3 is built from 13 residues. The CDR3 nucleotides are TGTGCCAGTACTGGTAACAGATACTATGGCTACACCTTC. As protein: CASTGNRYYGYTF.

In nucleotides, the CDR3 is TGTGCCAGCAGTTTCGGACAGGGGAGCTACACCTTC. This encodes CASSFGQGSYTF. The chain links TRBV27 to TRBJ1-2, with 9 bases that match TRBD1. Germline CDR1 and CDR2: MNHEY and SMNVEV (reference sequence). The trim removed 3 bases at V and 9 bases at J, leaving 2 bases unmatched. This CDR3 region has 12 residues.

The rearrangement links TRBV7-3 to TRBJ2-3, with TRBD2 matching 10 bases. The CDR3 spans 19 residues. The germline V gene encodes CDR1 SGHTA and CDR2 FQGTGA. V shed 1 base and J 4 bases; nucleotides not matched to a gene: 14. The CDR3: CASSLRGRVSGRAADTQYF. The CDR3 DNA sequence: TGTGCCAGCAGCTTAAGAGGGCGCGTGAGCGGGAGGGCCGCAGATACGCAGTATTTT.

The V gene is TRBV12-3 or TRBV12-4, the J gene TRBJ2-5, with 7 bases matching TRBD2. The ends lost 6 bases at V and 5 bases at J; junction bases unmatched: 3. The CDR3 covers 12 residues. CDR3 DNA: TGTGCCAGCAGGGTCGGGGGGGAGACCCAGTACTTC. It codes for CASRVGGETQYF.

Only one count was recorded for this clone. The chain is built from TRBV7-9 and TRBJ1-5; TRBD1 matches at 10 bases. This CDR3 is built from 15 residues. Germline CDR1 is SEHNR and CDR2 is FQNEAQ (reference sequence). V gave up 4 bases and J gave up 7 bases; unmatched junction bases: 7. CDR3 sequence: CASSSDRGPGQPQHF. In DNA form, the CDR3 reads TGTGCCAGCAGCTCCGACAGGGGGCCGGGACAGCCCCAGCATTTT. The variable domain in full, completed from reference TRBV7-9 and TRBJ1-5, reads DTGVSQNPRHKITKRGQNVTFRCDPISEHNRLYWYRQTLGQGPEFLTYFQNEAQLEKSRLLSDRFSAERPKGSFSTLEIQRTEQGDSAMYLCASSSDRGPGQPQHFGDGTRLSIL.

The V gene is TRBV28, the J gene TRBJ1-1; D not resolved. The CDR3 loop spans 15 amino acids. In germline, CDR1 is MDHEN, CDR2 SYDVKM. Between the trimmed V and J ends, which lost 6 bases and 0 bases, there was a span of 14 bases. Here the CDR3 reads CASRFSGILNTEAFF. The CDR3 DNA reads TGTGCCAGCAGATTTTCCGGGATCCTGAACACTGAAGCTTTCTTT.

The rearrangement uses TRBV6-2 or TRBV6-3 and TRBJ2-5, with 7 bases that match TRBD2. The V gene end was trimmed by 5 bases and the J gene end by 0 bases; junction bases not matched to a gene: 9. The CDR3 extends over 16 amino acids. CDR1 and CDR2 (germline): MNHEY, SVGEGT. The CDR3 reads CASSPRGRVHQETQYF. CDR3 DNA sequence: TGTGCCAGCAGTCCCCGCGGGAGAGTTCACCAAGAGACCCAGTACTTC.

The V gene is TRBV21-1, the J gene TRBJ2-3; the D call in the table, TRBD2, was not verified against the DNA. TRBV21-1 is classified as a pseudogene. There are 16 residues in the CDR3. Here the CDR3 reads CASSKGLAECTDTQYF. The CDR3 nucleotides are TGTGCCAGCAGCAAAGGGCTAGCGGAGTGCACAGATACGCAGTATTTT.

This rearrangement joins TRBV28 to TRBJ2-6; perhaps TRBD1 as D (6 bases). Deletions cut 7 bases from V and 3 bases from J, with 13 bases between. The CDR3 runs 15 residues. The germline gives CDR1 MDHEN, CDR2 SYDVKM. The CDR3 coding sequence is TGTGCCAGCACCCCGGAAGGGGGTGGGGCCAACGTCCTGACTTTC. This codes for CASTPEGGGANVLTF.

The V and J genes are TRBV7-2 and TRBJ1-1; 7 bases are shared with TRBD1. The germline V gene encodes CDR1 SGHTA and CDR2 FQGNSA. Losses at the gene ends were 5 bases for V and 1 base for J; bases not matched to a gene: 7. The CDR3 runs to 15 residues. The CDR3 protein is CASSPRAGGNTEAFF. CDR3 DNA: TGTGCCAGCAGCCCCCGTGCAGGGGGGAACACTGAAGCTTTCTTT.

The chain uses TRBV10-3 and TRBJ1-5, with TRBD1 as a possible D gene (6 bases). The CDR3 sequence is 19 residues long. The ends were cut back, 2 bases at V and 1 base at J, with 21 bases in the middle. Germline V gives CDR1 ENHRY, CDR2 SYGVKD. The CDR3 loop reads CAISEPDGSGALSNQPQHF. In DNA form, the CDR3 reads TGTGCCATCAGTGAGCCCGACGGCTCAGGGGCCTTGAGCAATCAGCCCCAGCATTTT.

The chain couples TRBV4-3 to TRBJ1-2; D unresolved. The CDR3 is 18 amino acids. Germline loops: CDR1 LGHNA, CDR2 YSLEER. V was trimmed by 0 bases and J by 1 base, leaving 18 bases between them. The CDR3 coding sequence is TGCGCCAGCAGCCAAGAATCCTACAGTTTCCCCGTTAACTATGGCTACACCTTC. As protein: CASSQESYSFPVNYGYTF.

The rearrangement links TRBV3-1 (or the pseudogene TRBV3-2) to TRBJ1-3; 8 nucleotides line up with TRBD1. V shed 5 bases, J shed 4 bases, and the junction held 4 bases outside the gene matches. The CDR3 runs 14 residues. Germline CDR1 is LGHDT and CDR2 is YNNKEL (reference sequence). The CDR3 coding sequence is TGTGCCAGCAGCTTAGACAGGGGAGGAAACACCATATATTTT. It encodes CASSLDRGGNTIYF.